This T cell receptor beta chain is drawn from a study of OX40 agonist ivuxolimab in advanced cancers. The overall study: Ivuxolimab, an agonistic anti-OX40 (CD134) antibody, was given to patients. Of the patients, three showed partial responses, one with hepatocellular carcinoma and two with cutaneous melanoma.

Only in-frame clones appear in the TCRdb table, and some are missing; sequencing was by immunoSEQ multiplex PCR. The sample includes roughly 64,000 clones, 91% seen only once; the top ten take approximately 5.6%. The specimen comprised CD4+ or CD8+ T cells sorted from blood, sampled in a trial of the OX40 agonist ivuxolimab. The sequence derives from an adult with an advanced solid tumor such as melanoma, head and neck, liver or kidney cancer.

For the CDR3, the DNA is TGTGCCAGCAGCCCAAATCCTATCTATGGCTACACCTTC. Protein product: CASSPNPIYGYTF. This rearrangement joins TRBV27 to TRBJ1-2; D remains unclear. V gave up 6 bases and J gave up 4 bases, with 12 bases separating them. CDR1 and CDR2 (germline): MNHEY, SMNVEV (reference sequence). CDR3 length: 13 residues.